These 32 T cell receptor beta chains originate from one sample sequenced in a study of a mutant IDH1 vaccine in newly diagnosed glioma. Data came from immunoSEQ multiplex PCR; TCRdb stores just in-frame clones and leaves some out. Of about 54,000 clones listed, roughly 84% are singletons. Time point specified: week 35, safety follow-up. Vaccine doses each comprised 300 ug of mutant IDH1 20-mer peptide, with topical imiquimod. The antigens of these receptors remain unknown. The input for sequencing was PBMCs, taken from a glioma patient whose treatment included an IDH1 peptide vaccine. These receptors originate from a young woman with glioma.

This chain connects TRBV5-4 to TRBJ2-7; 9 bases are shared with TRBD1. V dropped 4 bases and J dropped 2; count of bases not matched to a gene: 10. CDR1 and CDR2 (germline): SGHNT, YYREEE (reference sequence). The CDR3 runs 16 residues. CDR3 in DNA: TGTGCCAGCAGCCCCCGGGACAGGGAATACCCCTACGAGCAGTACTTC. Translated: CASSPRDREYPYEQYF.

This sequence joins TRBV5-1 and TRBJ1-1; 7 bases are shared with TRBD1. This CDR3 contains 13 residues. J lost 10 bases, V lost 4 bases, and 10 bases had no gene match. The germline V gene has CDR1 SGHRS and CDR2 YFSETQ. CDR3: CASSPRGRQGAFF. CDR3 in DNA: TGCGCCAGCAGCCCGCGGGGGAGACAGGGAGCTTTCTTT.

This chain links TRBV5-4 with TRBJ2-1, with D possibly matching TRBD2 (5 bases). V was cut by 4 bases and J by 6 bases, with 11 bases left in between. There are 13 residues in the CDR3. Germline loops: CDR1 SGHNT, CDR2 YYREEE (reference sequence). The DNA for the CDR3 is TGTGCCAGCAGCGCGACTACCCTCAATGAGCAGTTCTTC. This sequence encodes CASSATTLNEQFF. Based on the CDR3 plus reference TRBV5-4 and TRBJ2-1, the full variable domain is ETGVTQSPTHLIKTRGQQVTLRCSSQSGHNTVSWYQQALGQGPQFIFQYYREEENGRGNFPPRFSGLQFPNYSSELNVNALELDDSALYLCASSATTLNEQFFGPGTRLTVL.

The chain couples TRBV11-2 to TRBJ2-7; 12 bases are shared with TRBD2. CDR3 length: 19 amino acids. Germline V gives CDR1 SGHAT, CDR2 FQNNGV. With V trimmed by 2 bases and J by 0 bases, 11 bases remained unmatched. The CDR3 bases are TGTGCCAGCAGCTTACTTCTAGGACTAGCGGGGCGCTACTCCTACGAGCAGTACTTC. This codes for CASSLLLGLAGRYSYEQYF.

The V gene is TRBV11-1, the J gene TRBJ2-5; 10 bases fit TRBD2. The CDR3 length is 16 residues. The V and J ends lost 2 bases and 5 bases, in that order; junction bases with no gene match: 8. Per the germline V gene, CDR1 is SGHAT and CDR2 is FQDESV (reference sequence). The CDR3 bases are TGTGCCAGCAGCTTACCCGAACTAGCGGGACGGGAGACCCAGTACTTC. Encoded protein: CASSLPELAGRETQYF.

V gene TRBV27 combines with J gene TRBJ2-7, with D tentatively TRBD1 (7 bases). V dropped 5 bases and J dropped 0 bases, with 11 bases sitting between them. This CDR3 contains 14 residues. The germline V gene has CDR1 MNHEY and CDR2 SMNVEV (reference sequence). CDR3 nucleotide sequence: TGTGCCAGCAGTCCCAGGGGGGTCTCCTACGAGCAGTACTTC. Translation gives CASSPRGVSYEQYF.

The J gene is TRBJ2-7, the V gene TRBV14; D unresolved. The CDR3 is made up of 11 amino acids. The V end was cut by 1 base, the J end by 9 bases, with 7 bases between. Germline CDR1 and CDR2: SGHDN and FVKESK. CDR3: CASSQGSVQYF. Written as DNA, the CDR3 is TGTGCCAGCAGCCAAGGCAGTGTGCAGTACTTC.

The chain employs TRBV27 and TRBJ2-5; D tentatively fits TRBD1 or TRBD2 (5 bases each). V was shortened by 6 bases and J by 1 base, with 15 bases between the two germline ends. Germline V gene data show CDR1 as MNHEY and CDR2 as SMNVEV (reference sequence). The CDR3 loop spans 15 amino acids. CDR3 sequence reads: CASRRDASPQETQYF. The CDR3 DNA reads TGTGCCAGCAGGAGGGACGCTTCCCCCCAAGAGACCCAGTACTTC.

This clone was seen only once. V and J are TRBV19 and TRBJ2-1, with D possibly matching TRBD1 (6 bases). The V end was cut by 7 bases, the J end by 5 bases, with 18 bases between. Germline CDR1 LNHDA, CDR2 SQIVND (reference sequence). The CDR3 spans 15 residues. CDR3 bases: TGTGCCAGTAATTCCAGGACAGCCAAAAACAATGAGCAGTTCTTC. Translation gives CASNSRTAKNNEQFF. The whole variable domain, filled in from reference TRBV19 and TRBJ2-1, reads DGGITQSPKYLFRKEGQNVTLSCEQNLNHDAMYWYRQDPGQGLRLIYYSQIVNDFQKGDIAEGYSVSREKKESFPLTVTSAQKNPTAFYLCASNSRTAKNNEQFFGPGTRLTVL.

The rearrangement uses TRBV5-4 and TRBJ1-1; tentatively, D is TRBD1 (5 bases). The germline gives CDR1 SGHNT, CDR2 YYREEE (reference sequence). The V gene lost 4 bases and the J gene lost 3 bases, with 16 bases spanning the gap. The CDR3 runs to 15 residues. The CDR3 protein is CASSPSPGQHTEAFF. The CDR3 DNA follows: TGTGCCAGCAGCCCCTCCCCGGGGCAACACACTGAAGCTTTCTTT.

The chain is built from TRBV19 and TRBJ2-7; D is possibly TRBD2 (5 bases). Germline CDR1 and CDR2: LNHDA and SQIVND (reference sequence). This CDR3 comprises 15 residues. V lost 3 bases, J lost 2 bases, and 14 bases lay in between. Here the CDR3 reads CASSISRGGPYEQYF. The DNA of the CDR3 is TGTGCCAGTAGTATCTCACGGGGTGGACCCTACGAGCAGTACTTC.

J is TRBJ2-3 and V is TRBV20-1; D gene ambiguous. The length of the CDR3 is 11 residues. Trimming left V 6 bases short and J 5 bases short, with 9 bases between. Germline V gene sequence: CDR1 DFQATT, CDR2 SNEGSKA (reference sequence). This chain's CDR3 is CSAGPGDTQYF. CDR3 nucleotide sequence: TGCAGTGCCGGCCCTGGAGATACGCAGTATTTT.

The V and J genes are TRBV6-1 and TRBJ1-2; unclear D gene. CDR3 length: 15 amino acids. The V gene lost 2 bases and the J gene lost 3 bases, with 13 bases spanning the gap. Germline-derived CDR1 and CDR2 are MNHNS and SASEGT. CDR3 residues: CASSESVNGYYGYTF. Here the CDR3 DNA reads TGTGCCAGCAGTGAATCCGTGAACGGTTACTATGGCTACACCTTC.

The table lists this clone with a few counts. The V and J genes are TRBV4-1 and TRBJ1-1; TRBD1 might be the D (5 bases). The CDR3 contains 14 residues. Trimming took 3 bases from V and 1 from J, leaving 9 bases between them. The germline V gene encodes CDR1 MGHRA and CDR2 YSYEKL. The DNA of the CDR3 is TGCGCCAGCAGCCAGGGACTTACGAACACTGAAGCTTTCTTT. Translating it yields CASSQGLTNTEAFF.

This chain links TRBV7-2 with TRBJ2-3, with D perhaps TRBD1 (5 bases). Looked up from germline, CDR1 is SGHTA and CDR2 is FQGNSA. The CDR3 consists of 17 residues. V lost 0 bases and J lost 3, with 16 bases in between. The CDR3 DNA reads TGTGCCAGCAGCTTAGCTGTGGTGCAGGGTTTAACAGATACGCAGTATTTT. Its protein product is CASSLAVVQGLTDTQYF.

The chain links TRBV19 to TRBJ2-1, with 10 bases matching TRBD2. After removal of 5 bases from V and 4 bases from J, the junction contained 11 bases not matched to a gene. This CDR3 has 17 amino acids. Germline loops: CDR1 LNHDA, CDR2 SQIVND (reference sequence). CDR3 DNA: TGTGCCAGTAGTCCCGGAAGGGGGACTAGCGCTTACAATGAGCAGTTCTTC. It encodes CASSPGRGTSAYNEQFF.

The rearrangement joins TRBV9 to TRBJ2-7; possible D gene TRBD1, 5 bases. V lost 0 bases and J lost 1, with 14 bases in between. Germline-derived CDR1 and CDR2 are SGDLS and YYNGEE. The CDR3 totals 16 residues. The DNA of the CDR3 is TGTGCCAGCAGCGTAGGTTCAGGGTTCGGGTCCTACGAGCAGTACTTC. It yields the protein CASSVGSGFGSYEQYF.

V gene TRBV5-5 combines with J gene TRBJ1-6; 7 nucleotides agree with TRBD1. Losses at the gene ends were 2 bases for V and 7 bases for J; bases not matched to a gene: 6. CDR1 is SGHKS, CDR2 YYEKEE, per germline (reference sequence). The CDR3 runs to 15 residues. CDR3 residues: CASSFRTGKNSPLHF. DNA of the CDR3: TGTGCCAGCAGCTTCAGGACAGGAAAGAATTCACCCCTCCACTTT.

This sequence joins TRBV7-9 and TRBJ1-2, with D unresolved. The V and J ends lost 5 bases and 5 bases respectively, with 9 bases between them. The CDR3 consists of 12 residues. Germline loops: CDR1 SEHNR, CDR2 FQNEAQ (reference sequence). Written as DNA, the CDR3 is TGTGCCAGCAGCCCGGCCGATTATGGCTACACCTTC. Translation gives CASSPADYGYTF.

This chain connects TRBV5-7 to TRBJ1-5; D remains unclear. TRBV5-7 is designated an ORF whose function remains uncertain. V dropped 0 bases and J dropped 3 bases, with 1 base sitting between them. The CDR3 contains 12 residues. The CDR3 DNA reads as TGTGCCAGCAGCTTGGCCAATCAGCCCCAGCATTTT. Its protein is CASSLANQPQHF.

The V call is TRBV2, the J call TRBJ2-7; D possibly matches TRBD1 or TRBD2 (6 bases each). Between the trimmed V and J ends, which lost 2 bases and 1 base, there was a span of 12 bases. The CDR3 sequence is 15 residues long. Germline CDR1 is SNHLY and CDR2 is FYNNEI. CDR3 amino acids: CASSENGGPSYEQYF. The CDR3 nucleotides are TGTGCCAGCAGTGAAAACGGGGGCCCGTCCTACGAGCAGTACTTC.

The rearrangement joins TRBV6-4 to TRBJ1-2, with TRBD1 identical over 7 bases. The CDR3 is 14 residues long. Germline assignment: CDR1 MRHNA and CDR2 SNTAGT. V shed 6 bases and J 8 bases; nucleotides not matched to a gene: 12. CDR3 residues: CASSTGDTTGGYTF. The DNA of the CDR3 is TGTGCCAGCAGCACAGGGGATACGACGGGGGGCTACACCTTC.

This sequence joins TRBV11-2 and TRBJ2-1; 10 positions agree with TRBD2. Losses at the gene ends were 5 bases for V and 6 bases for J; bases not matched to a gene: 13. The CDR3 has 17 amino acids. Germline-derived CDR1 and CDR2 are SGHAT and FQNNGV. The CDR3 coding sequence is TGTGCCAGCAGCCAAATTACGGGCCTAGCGGGAGTCAATGAGCAGTTCTTC. Translating gives CASSQITGLAGVNEQFF.

This chain joins TRBV7-8 and TRBJ1-5; weak D call: TRBD1 (6 bases). Germline CDR1 SGHVS, CDR2 FQNEAQ. The CDR3 totals 15 residues. V lost 0 bases to trimming and J lost 6 bases, with 12 bases between them. CDR3 nucleotide sequence: TGTGCCAGCAGCTTAGCCCGGGGGCGAGGTCAGCCCCAGCATTTT. This encodes CASSLARGRGQPQHF.

The chain is built from TRBV5-1 and TRBJ2-6; 11 bases map to TRBD2. The CDR3 covers 17 residues. Losses at the gene ends were 1 base for V and 2 bases for J; bases not matched to a gene: 2. In germline, CDR1 is SGHRS, CDR2 YFSETQ. CDR3 region: CASSLLAGGTGANVLTF. In nucleotides, the CDR3 is TGCGCCAGCAGCTTGCTAGCGGGAGGCACTGGGGCCAACGTCCTGACTTTC. Based on the CDR3 plus reference TRBV5-1 and TRBJ2-6, the full variable domain is KAGVTQTPRYLIKTRGQQVTLSCSPISGHRSVSWYQQTPGQGLQFLFEYFSETQRNKGNFPGRFSGRQFSNSRSEMNVSTLELGDSALYLCASSLLAGGTGANVLTFGAGSRLTVL.

V usage is TRBV6-1 and J usage is TRBJ1-4; no definite D call. The ends were cut back, 1 base at V and 0 bases at J, with 9 bases in the middle. Germline CDR1 reads MNHNS; CDR2 reads SASEGT. This CDR3 is 16 amino acids long. CDR3 sequence: CASSEGSLATNEKLFF. The CDR3 DNA reads as TGTGCCAGCAGTGAAGGTTCGCTTGCAACTAATGAAAAACTGTTTTTT.

Written as DNA, the CDR3 is TGCGCCAGCAGCTTGACAGGGAGGGACGAGCAGTACTTC. This codes for CASSLTGRDEQYF. The chain links TRBV5-1 to TRBJ2-7; weak D call: TRBD2 (7 bases). The CDR3 contains 13 residues. CDR1 is SGHRS, CDR2 YFSETQ, per germline. V lost 1 base to trimming and J lost 5 bases, with 10 bases between them.

This clone came up once. The chain employs TRBV27 and TRBJ2-3, with D possibly being TRBD2 (5 bases). CDR3 length: 18 residues. Germline CDR1 reads MNHEY; CDR2 reads SMNVEV (reference sequence). Trimming removed 3 bases at V and 0 bases at J, with 19 bases between. CDR3 sequence (DNA): TGTGCCAGCAGTTTTGGGGAGCACACCCAATCTAGCACAGATACGCAGTATTTT. Its protein is CASSFGEHTQSSTDTQYF.

The chain has TRBV27 and TRBJ2-7; 7 bases align to TRBD1. The V and J ends lost 3 bases and 3 bases, in that order; junction bases with no gene match: 5. The CDR3 is made up of 14 amino acids. Germline V gene data show CDR1 as MNHEY and CDR2 as SMNVEV (reference sequence). The CDR3 reads CASSFTGTVYEQYF. CDR3 sequence (DNA): TGTGCCAGCAGTTTCACCGGGACAGTCTACGAGCAGTACTTC.

The chain has TRBV5-4 and TRBJ2-7; the match to TRBD1 covers 7 bases. CDR3 length equals 14 residues. Per germline, CDR1 SGHNT and CDR2 YYREEE (reference sequence). The V gene end was trimmed by 2 bases and the J gene end by 0 bases; junction bases not matched to a gene: 2. The CDR3 nucleotides read TGTGCCAGCAGCTTCCAGGGGGACTCCTACGAGCAGTACTTC. This encodes CASSFQGDSYEQYF.

As regards this clone: The CDR3 does not end in the conserved phenylalanine or tryptophan, so this is likely a read error. The gene calls are TRBV5-1 and TRBJ2-7, with D uncertain. The V gene's germline CDR1 is SGHRS and CDR2 YFSETQ. This CDR3 has 12 residues. V lost 0 bases and J 3 bases, leaving 4 bases between the germline ends. The CDR3 here is CASSLDVYEQYL. The CDR3 nucleotides read TGCGCCAGCAGCTTGGACGTCTACGAGCAGTACCTC.

V is TRBV10-2 and J is TRBJ2-3; 14 positions match TRBD2. The V and J ends lost 6 bases and 3 bases, in that order; junction bases with no gene match: 5. Germline-derived CDR1 and CDR2 are WSHSY and SAAADI. The CDR3 totals 16 residues. Written as DNA, the CDR3 is TGCGCCAGCAGCGGACTAGCGGGAGGACGTACAGATACGCAGTATTTT. This encodes CASSGLAGGRTDTQYF.